This passage covers 8 T cell receptor beta chains from one sample sequenced in a study of CD8 T cells in Susac syndrome. Random hexamers were used to reverse transcribe roughly 0.45 to 1 ug of RNA. TCRdb passed the immunoSEQ multiplex PCR reads through MiXCR, listing each CDR3 protein once. The data hold 80,000 to 90,000 distinct CDR3 sequences, with over 90% observed a single time. The sequenced sample consisted of CD8+ T cells from PBMCs. These receptors were obtained from a human donor with Susac syndrome.

This rearrangement joins TRBV4-2 to TRBJ1-2; D unresolved. The germline gives CDR1 LGHNA, CDR2 YNFKEQ. There are 16 residues in the CDR3. The ends were cut back, 1 base at V and 5 bases at J, with 17 bases in the middle. The CDR3 protein is CASSQVATWNRYGYTF. CDR3 nucleotide sequence: TGTGCCAGCAGCCAAGTCGCGACCTGGAATCGGTATGGCTACACCTTC.

J is TRBJ1-1 and V is TRBV30; no firm D call. Per the germline V gene, CDR1 is GTSNPN and CDR2 is SVGIG (reference sequence). The ends were cut back, 0 bases at V and 1 base at J, with 9 bases in the middle. The CDR3 spans 14 residues. CDR3 loop: CAWSVLGGNTEAFF. In DNA, the CDR3 is TGTGCCTGGAGTGTATTAGGAGGGAACACTGAAGCTTTCTTT.

This clonotype was observed once. The chain combines TRBV20-1 with TRBJ2-1; no clear D. Germline CDR1 and CDR2: DFQATT and SNEGSKA (reference sequence). The CDR3 length is 11 residues. Trimming took off 5 bases at V and 10 bases at J, with 12 bases between the two ends. CDR3 sequence (DNA): TGCAGTGCTGGACCTGTTGGGGAGCAGTTCTTC. Protein: CSAGPVGEQFF.

The chain recombines TRBV4-1 with TRBJ2-3; 8 bases agree with TRBD1. Germline V CDR1 and CDR2: MGHRA, YSYEKL. Germline trimming cut 1 base from V and 0 bases from J; bases unmatched to any gene: 3. This CDR3 region has 16 residues. Here the CDR3 DNA reads TGCGCCAGCAGCCAAGGGCAGGGGGCGAGCACAGATACGCAGTATTTT. This sequence encodes CASSQGQGASTDTQYF.

This clonotype was observed once. This chain links TRBV29-1 with TRBJ2-7; TRBD2 is a possible D gene (5 bases). The germline V gene has CDR1 SQVTM and CDR2 ANQGSEA. Deletions cut 4 bases from V and 3 bases from J, with 13 bases between. The CDR3 has 13 residues. In nucleotides, the CDR3 is TGCAGCGTTGTTCTGCGGGCAGGCTACGAGCAGTACTTC. Encoded protein: CSVVLRAGYEQYF.

The chain uses TRBV4-1 and TRBJ1-5, with 9 bases that match TRBD1. Trimming at V came to 4 bases and at J to 7 bases, leaving 11 bases not matched to a gene. Germline V lookup: CDR1 MGHRA, CDR2 YSYEKL. The CDR3 consists of 16 residues. CDR3 protein: CASSLNPGQGDQPQHF. For the CDR3, the DNA is TGCGCCAGCAGCCTGAATCCGGGACAGGGTGACCAGCCCCAGCATTTT.

The gene calls are TRBV18 and TRBJ2-1; unclear D gene. Germline lookup yields CDR1 KGHSH and CDR2 LQKENI. This CDR3 contains 13 residues. V was clipped by 3 bases and J by 1 base, with 4 bases between them. The CDR3, as DNA: TGTGCCAGCTCACCCGATTCCTACAATGAGCAGTTCTTC. It yields the protein CASSPDSYNEQFF.

The V gene is TRBV20-1, the J gene TRBJ2-7, with TRBD1 as a possible D gene (5 bases). There are 14 residues in the CDR3. V was clipped by 0 bases and J by 0 bases, with 9 bases between them. Germline lookup yields CDR1 DFQATT and CDR2 SNEGSKA (reference sequence). CDR3 in amino acids: CSAREDRASYEQYF. The CDR3 nucleotides are TGCAGTGCTAGAGAAGACAGAGCCTCCTACGAGCAGTACTTC.